A selection of T cell receptor beta chains follows, all from one sample in a study of OX40 agonist ivuxolimab in advanced cancers. Assay: immunoSEQ multiplex PCR; the TCRdb copy retains only in-frame clones and omits some. The data show some 66,000 clones, with roughly 88% seen just once and approximately 0.25% held by the top ten. This specimen was CD4+ or CD8+ T cells sorted from blood, taken in a trial of the OX40 agonist ivuxolimab. The receptors stem from an adult with an advanced solid tumor such as melanoma, head and neck, liver or kidney cancer. Each CDR3 is given with its conserved first and last residue. A D gene is named only where the DNA matches it firmly. A clone size is listed for some rows: how often the clone was seen (once, few, many), or a class if it is expanded.

abundance,v_gene,d_gene,j_gene,CDR3aa,CDR3nt
.,TRBV28,.,TRBJ1-5,CASRGNQPQHF,TGTGCCAGCAGGGGTAATCAGCCCCAGCATTTT
.,TRBV18,.,TRBJ2-7,CASSPRGTYEQYF,TGTGCCAGCTCACCACGCGGCACCTACGAGCAGTACTTC
.,TRBV7-2,.,TRBJ2-7,CASSLWVATTSEQYF,TGTGCCAGCAGCTTATGGGTAGCGACTACTAGCGAGCAGTACTTC
.,TRBV9,.,TRBJ1-4,CASSRGENNEKLFF,TGTGCCAGCAGCCGGGGGGAGAATAATGAAAAACTGTTTTTT
.,TRBV5-1,TRBD1,TRBJ2-2,CAIGTGLTGELFF,TGCGCCATCGGGACAGGGCTTACCGGGGAGCTGTTTTTT
.,TRBV6-5,.,TRBJ2-3,CASSYSDRPTDTQYF,TGTGCCAGCAGTTACTCTGACAGACCCACAGATACGCAGTATTTT
.,TRBV14,TRBD2,TRBJ2-7,CASSQDPASGYEQYF,TGTGCCAGCAGCCAAGATCCGGCTAGCGGCTACGAGCAGTACTTC
.,TRBV9,.,TRBJ2-1,CASSVGLVVHNEQFF,TGTGCCAGCAGCGTAGGGCTAGTCGTCCACAATGAGCAGTTCTTC
.,TRBV7-2,.,TRBJ2-3,CASSQKFGADTQYF,TGTGCCAGCAGCCAAAAATTTGGGGCAGATACGCAGTATTTT
.,TRBV5-4,TRBD1,TRBJ2-7,CASSLDRGNEQYF,TGTGCCAGCAGCTTGGACAGGGGGAACGAGCAGTACTTC
once,TRBV19,.,TRBJ2-3,CASSMKGRVGTDTQYF,TGTGCCAGTAGTATGAAAGGGAGAGTCGGCACAGATACGCAGTATTTT
.,TRBV7-6,.,TRBJ1-1,CASSPRKDSSNTEAFF,TGTGCCAGCAGCCCACGAAAGGACAGTTCAAACACTGAAGCTTTCTTT
.,TRBV7-2,.,TRBJ2-3,CASSLEVDTQYF,TGTGCCAGCAGCTTAGAGGTTGATACGCAGTATTTT
.,TRBV2,.,TRBJ2-1,CASNSMIEQFF,TGTGCCAGCAACTCTATGATTGAGCAGTTCTTC
.,TRBV4-2,.,TRBJ2-3,CASSQDFTDTQYF,TGTGCCAGCAGCCAAGATTTTACAGATACGCAGTATTTT
.,TRBV5-6,TRBD1,TRBJ2-5,CASSPDRVVWETQYF,TGTGCCAGCAGCCCAGACAGGGTCGTTTGGGAGACCCAGTACTTC
.,TRBV4-1,.,TRBJ2-7,CASSPSRPGRQSYEQYF,TGCGCCAGCAGCCCCTCTCGCCCGGGACGGCAGTCCTACGAGCAGTACTTC
.,TRBV12-2,.,TRBJ2-1,CASRFAQYNEQFF,TGTGCAAGTCGCTTCGCACAGTACAATGAGCAGTTCTTC
.,TRBV5-1,TRBD2,TRBJ2-7,CASSFLAGGPYEQYF,TGCGCCAGCAGCTTTCTAGCGGGAGGACCCTACGAGCAGTACTTC
.,TRBV6-5,.,TRBJ1-1,CASASVTIMNTEAFF,TGTGCCAGCGCCAGTGTGACGATTATGAACACTGAAGCTTTCTTT
.,TRBV18,TRBD2,TRBJ2-1,CASSPPTSGRNYNEQFF,TGTGCCAGCTCACCACCGACTAGCGGGAGGAACTACAATGAGCAGTTCTTC
.,TRBV6-5,.,TRBJ2-7,CASSAKGSAYEQYF,TGTGCCAGCAGTGCCAAGGGGTCTGCCTACGAGCAGTACTTC
.,TRBV11-2,.,TRBJ2-7,CASSLNRVGNEQYF,TGTGCCAGCAGCTTAAACAGAGTGGGTAACGAGCAGTACTTC
.,TRBV18,.,TRBJ2-3,CASSPLSSTDTQYF,TGTGCCAGCTCACCACTCAGTAGCACAGATACGCAGTATTTT
.,TRBV7-9,TRBD2,TRBJ2-2,CASSWEGGELFF,TGTGCCAGCAGCTGGGAGGGCGGGGAGCTGTTTTTT
.,TRBV7-8,.,TRBJ2-7,CASSPRALLEYEQYF,TGTGCCAGCAGCCCCCGGGCCCTACTAGAGTACGAGCAGTACTTC
.,TRBV6-5,.,TRBJ1-5,CASSLGFHQPQHF,TGTGCCAGCAGTTTGGGTTTCCATCAGCCCCAGCATTTT
.,TRBV11-2,.,TRBJ2-7,CASSSFYEQYF,TGTGCCAGCAGCTCGTTCTACGAGCAGTACTTC
.,TRBV5-1,TRBD1,TRBJ1-2,CASSPQTGVDGYTF,TGCGCCAGCAGCCCCCAGACAGGGGTTGATGGCTACACCTTC
.,TRBV5-1,.,TRBJ1-2,CASSLAPGALGGYTF,TGCGCCAGCAGCTTGGCCCCGGGGGCGTTAGGTGGCTACACCTTC
once,TRBV18,.,TRBJ2-5,CASSPRGSETQYF,TGTGCCAGCTCACCAAGGGGTTCTGAGACCCAGTACTTC
.,TRBV11-3,.,TRBJ2-7,CASSLRQSSYEQYF,TGTGCCAGCAGCCTTCGACAGTCCTCCTACGAGCAGTACTTC
.,TRBV4-2,TRBD2,TRBJ2-1,CASSQATSGGVSGQFF,TGTGCCAGCAGCCAAGCGACTAGCGGGGGGGTTTCCGGGCAGTTCTTC
.,TRBV25-1,TRBD1,TRBJ2-7,CASSEFGTGQGYEQYF,TGTGCCAGCAGTGAATTTGGGACCGGACAGGGCTACGAGCAGTACTTC
.,TRBV6-6,.,TRBJ2-7,CASSSWDFPYEQYF,TGTGCCAGCAGTTCCTGGGACTTTCCTTACGAGCAGTACTTC
once,TRBV14,.,TRBJ2-5,CASSQDRRTQYF,TGTGCCAGCAGCCAAGATCGGCGGACCCAGTACTTC
.,TRBV6-5,.,TRBJ2-3,CASSYSAGTDTQYF,TGTGCCAGCAGTTACTCGGCCGGTACAGATACGCAGTATTTT
.,TRBV2,.,TRBJ1-4,CASSPGIIPKGEKLFF,TGTGCCAGCAGTCCGGGGATAATTCCGAAGGGTGAAAAACTGTTTTTT
.,TRBV7-9,.,TRBJ1-3,CASSFPMGLLGNTIYF,TGTGCCAGCAGCTTTCCGATGGGGCTTCTTGGAAACACCATATATTTT
.,TRBV5-1,TRBD2,TRBJ2-2,CASSGLAGGPGGELFF,TGCGCCAGCAGCGGACTAGCGGGAGGGCCGGGCGGGGAGCTGTTTTTT
once,TRBV29-1,TRBD2,TRBJ2-1,CSGRTSGANEQFF,TGCAGCGGGAGGACTAGCGGGGCCAATGAGCAGTTCTTC
.,TRBV6-4,.,TRBJ2-7,CASSDSGTYEQYF,TGTGCCAGCAGTGACTCAGGCACCTACGAGCAGTACTTC
.,TRBV2,TRBD1,TRBJ1-5,CASGGQGAGNQPQHF,TGTGCCAGCGGGGGACAGGGGGCCGGCAATCAGCCCCAGCATTTT
.,TRBV7-9,.,TRBJ1-4,CASSFGLTNEKLFF,TGTGCCAGCAGCTTCGGATTAACTAATGAAAAACTGTTTTTT
once,TRBV29-1,.,TRBJ1-4,CSVQRQDANEKLFF,TGCAGCGTTCAGAGACAGGATGCAAATGAAAAACTGTTTTTT
few,TRBV7-2,TRBD2,TRBJ2-2,CASSATSGGTGELFF,TGTGCCAGCAGCGCCACTAGCGGGGGCACCGGGGAGCTGTTTTTT
.,TRBV11-2,TRBD2,TRBJ2-2,CASSRTSGRLTGELFF,TGTGCCAGCAGCAGGACTAGCGGTCGACTCACCGGGGAGCTGTTTTTT
.,TRBV6-4,.,TRBJ2-7,CARRVVSYEQYF,TGTGCCAGGAGAGTAGTGTCCTACGAGCAGTACTTC
.,TRBV7-2,.,TRBJ2-1,CASSPTGTHNEQFF,TGTGCCAGCAGCCCTACCGGGACACACAATGAGCAGTTCTTC
.,TRBV5-4,.,TRBJ2-2,CASSSTIFNTGELFF,TGTGCCAGCAGCTCGACGATCTTCAACACCGGGGAGCTGTTTTTT
.,TRBV19,.,TRBJ2-4,CASSWGGKNIQYF,TGTGCCAGTAGTTGGGGTGGCAAAAACATTCAGTACTTC